This TCR beta chain stems from a study of response to subunit inactivated influenza vaccine. Study-wide results and caveats: Each seasonal influenza vaccination, the authors suggested, recruits few new T cells.

TCRdb ran MiXCR on the RT-PCR reads and lists one entry per CDR3 protein. This sample yields about 520,000 distinct CDR3 sequences, of which roughly 25% are seen a single time; 1.5% to 2% belongs to the top ten. As for this clonotype: Its antigen remains unknown.

The CDR3 has 16 residues. Germline values: CDR1 ENHRY, CDR2 SYGVKD. The ends lost 6 bases at V and 1 base at J; junction bases unmatched: 7. The gene calls are TRBV10-3 and TRBJ2-2; the match to TRBD2 covers 8 bases. This specimen consisted of CD4+ T cells sorted from PBMCs, obtained around 5 days after vaccination. The clonotype originates from a man aged 45 to 65 who received an inactivated influenza vaccine. Here the CDR3 reads CAISGLAGRNTGELFF. For the CDR3, the DNA is TGTGCCATCAGCGGGCTAGCGGGCAGGAACACCGGGGAGCTGTTTTTT.